A selection of T cell receptor beta chains follows, all from one sample in a study of blood T cells in healthy people across ages. TCRdb re-derived calls from the 5' RACE reads in MiXCR, one entry per CDR3 protein. This sample yields some 1.5 million distinct CDR3 sequences, of which 25% to 30% are seen a single time; roughly 8% belongs to the top ten. The source material was blood. These receptors were collected from a woman aged 30 to 39 in good health. CDR3s include the opening cysteine and the closing phenylalanine or tryptophan.

V gene	CDR3 protein
TRBV12-3/TRBV12-4	CASSLVLGLEKLFF
TRBV20-1	CSASADWYNEQFF
TRBV20-1	CSARGSSRETQYF
TRBV2	CASSVSNTGELFF
TRBV11-1	CASSLSGGTGANVLTF
TRBV27	CASSSPAGDTEAFF
TRBV24-1	CATDAGGDQPRFF
TRBV5-1	CASSLGTGEGNQPQHF
TRBV29-1	CSVGYRVGEQYF
TRBV5-6	CASSSRDRKYGYTF
TRBV20-1	CSAWTSVENIQYF
TRBV11-2	CASSLDRIRQFF
TRBV24-1	CATSDFSNEQFF
TRBV20-1	CSASLPNVLTF
TRBV12-3/TRBV12-4	CASSATYPYSSTGGRTYNEQFF
TRBV28	CASRTWTEWNRYF
TRBV7-9	CASSLTRLRDRTDTQYF
TRBV7-9	CASSLALEGDTQYF
TRBV7-9	CASSLAGGKGYNEQFF
TRBV4-1	CASSQVTDYRETQYF
TRBV7-2	CASSPSAGTSPWNEQFF
TRBV18	CASSRSVNTGELFF
TRBV12-3/TRBV12-4	CASSPGQGRGGFYGYTF
TRBV7-2	CASSVQTSGGDEQFF
TRBV10-3	CAIRQGANTGELFF
TRBV11-2	CASRHKNRQGYTGELFF